This T cell receptor (beta chain) comes out of a study of T cells in Graves' hyperthyroidism and ophthalmopathy. The source material, RNA transcripts, was used to amplify TCR beta CDR3 regions. The TCR CDR3 was amplified in a first-round RT-PCR using the HTBI primer set. TCRdb independently ran MiXCR on the multiplex PCR reads; one entry per CDR3 protein. The sample lists 550,000 to 700,000 distinct CDR3 sequences, roughly 14% occurring once. V lost 1 base to trimming and J lost 9 bases; unmatched junction nucleotides: 8. The CDR3 has 16 amino acids. Germline V CDR1 and CDR2: SGHAT, FQNNGV. What was sequenced was blood. The chain joins TRBV11-2 to TRBJ1-6; 8 positions agree with TRBD1. This TCR came from a woman in her thirties or forties with Graves' ophthalmopathy. CDR3: CASSLVGQGGISPLHF. CDR3 DNA: TGTGCCAGCAGCTTAGTAGGACAGGGCGGTATTTCACCCCTCCACTTT.